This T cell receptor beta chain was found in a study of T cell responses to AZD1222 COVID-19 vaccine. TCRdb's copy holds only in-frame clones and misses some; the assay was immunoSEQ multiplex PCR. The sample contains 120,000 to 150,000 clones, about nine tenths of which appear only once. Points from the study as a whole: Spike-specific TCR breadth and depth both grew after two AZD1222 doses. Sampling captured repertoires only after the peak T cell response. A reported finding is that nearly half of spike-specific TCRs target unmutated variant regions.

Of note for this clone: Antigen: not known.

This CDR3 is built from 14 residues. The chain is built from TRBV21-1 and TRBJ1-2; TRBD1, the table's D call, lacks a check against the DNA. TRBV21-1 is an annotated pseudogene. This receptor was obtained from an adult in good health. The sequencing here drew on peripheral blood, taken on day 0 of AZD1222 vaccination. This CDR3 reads CASSKWAGDDGYTF. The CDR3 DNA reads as TGTGCCAGCAGCAAATGGGCAGGGGATGATGGCTACACCTTC.